This T cell receptor beta chain came from a study of beta chain features in type 1 diabetes. Looking at the study overall: Across the samples, 107,917,701 sorted cells were examined in total.

From germline, CDR1 is SGHVS and CDR2 FQNEAQ. The V gene lost 1 base and the J gene lost 6 bases, with 15 bases spanning the gap. The CDR3 is made up of 15 amino acids. Isolated RNA was reverse transcribed in full, so expressed TCRB transcripts were sequenced. Repertoires were generated with immunoSEQ multiplex PCR, while TCRdb's copy carries only in-frame clones and drops some. The sample includes 500,000 to 850,000 clones, over 12% of them seen just once. A CD45RO/CCR7/CD25/CD127/CD95/CD27 panel sorted naive, central memory, regulatory and stem cell-like memory CD4+ cells. The authors obtained over 95% purity in all sorted populations. The study's findings and limits: Patients with Type 1 diabetes showed moderately but significantly shorter TCRB CDR3s in all four CD4+ subsets. Compared with healthy donors, patients appeared to share more similar naive, central memory and regulatory TCRB repertoires.

This clone was seen a handful of times. What it binds is not known. The sequenced sample consisted of naive CD4+ T cells from blood. The TCR was taken from a man aged 18-30 years with type 1 diabetes. The V and J genes are TRBV7-8 and TRBJ2-5; TRBD1 might be the D (5 bases). CDR3 in DNA: TGTGCCAGCAGCTTAGAAGCCAGCAGGGTACAGACCCAGTACTTC. It is translated as CASSLEASRVQTQYF.